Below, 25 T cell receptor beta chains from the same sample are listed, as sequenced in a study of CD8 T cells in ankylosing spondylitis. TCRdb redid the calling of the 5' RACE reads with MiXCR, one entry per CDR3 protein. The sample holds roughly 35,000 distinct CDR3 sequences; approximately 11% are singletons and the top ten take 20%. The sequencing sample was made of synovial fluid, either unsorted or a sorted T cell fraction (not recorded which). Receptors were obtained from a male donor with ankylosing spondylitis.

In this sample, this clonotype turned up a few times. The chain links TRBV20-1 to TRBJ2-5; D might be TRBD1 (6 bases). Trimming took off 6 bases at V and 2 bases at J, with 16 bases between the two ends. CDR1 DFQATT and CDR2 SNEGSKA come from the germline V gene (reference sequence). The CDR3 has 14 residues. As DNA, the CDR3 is TGCAGTGCAAAAAAAAGGACAGCTCAAGAGACCCAGTACTTC. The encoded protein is CSAKKRTAQETQYF.

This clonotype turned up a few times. CDR3 DNA sequence: TGTGCCAGCGGGGGACAGACTTTGACCCTCTCTGGAAACACCATATATTTT. It is translated as CASGGQTLTLSGNTIYF. The genes are TRBV28 and TRBJ1-3; 7 bases are shared with TRBD1. The CDR3 spans 17 residues. After removal of 8 bases from V and 0 bases from J, the junction contained 13 bases not matched to a gene. Germline CDR1 and CDR2: MDHEN and SYDVKM.

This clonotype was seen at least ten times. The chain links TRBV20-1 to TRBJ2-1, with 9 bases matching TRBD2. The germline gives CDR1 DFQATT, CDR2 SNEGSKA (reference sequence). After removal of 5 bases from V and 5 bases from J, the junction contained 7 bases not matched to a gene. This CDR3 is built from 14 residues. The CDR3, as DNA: TGCAGTGCTGGATCGACTAGCGGAAACAATGAGCAGTTCTTC. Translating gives CSAGSTSGNNEQFF.

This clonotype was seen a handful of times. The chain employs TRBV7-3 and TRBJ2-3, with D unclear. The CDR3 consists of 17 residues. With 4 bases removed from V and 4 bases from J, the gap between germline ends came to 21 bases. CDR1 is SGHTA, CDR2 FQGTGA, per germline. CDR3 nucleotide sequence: TGTGCCAGCAGCTCTCAAAACGCGATCATAAGGGCAGATACGCAGTATTTT. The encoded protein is CASSSQNAIIRADTQYF.

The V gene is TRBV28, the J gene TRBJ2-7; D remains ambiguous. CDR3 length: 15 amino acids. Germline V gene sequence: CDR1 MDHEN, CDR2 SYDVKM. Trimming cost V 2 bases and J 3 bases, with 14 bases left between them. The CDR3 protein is CASSLGTLPHYEQYF. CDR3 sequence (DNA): TGTGCCAGCAGTTTAGGTACCCTACCCCACTACGAGCAGTACTTC.

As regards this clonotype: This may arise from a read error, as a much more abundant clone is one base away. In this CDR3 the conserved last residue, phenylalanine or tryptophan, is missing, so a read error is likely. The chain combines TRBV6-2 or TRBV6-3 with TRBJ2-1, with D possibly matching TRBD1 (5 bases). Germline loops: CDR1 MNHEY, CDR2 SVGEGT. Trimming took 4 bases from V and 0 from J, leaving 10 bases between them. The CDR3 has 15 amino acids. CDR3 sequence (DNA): TGTGCCAGCAGTTCAGGGCCGAGCTCCTACAATGAGCAGTTCATC. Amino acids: CASSSGPSSYNEQFI.

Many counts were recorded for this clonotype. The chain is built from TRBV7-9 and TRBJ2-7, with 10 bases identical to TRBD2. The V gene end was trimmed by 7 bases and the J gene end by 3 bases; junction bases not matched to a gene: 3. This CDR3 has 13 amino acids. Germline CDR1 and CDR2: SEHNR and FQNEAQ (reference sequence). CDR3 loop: CASTPSGSYEQYF. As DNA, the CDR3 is TGTGCCAGCACACCTAGCGGGAGCTACGAGCAGTACTTC.

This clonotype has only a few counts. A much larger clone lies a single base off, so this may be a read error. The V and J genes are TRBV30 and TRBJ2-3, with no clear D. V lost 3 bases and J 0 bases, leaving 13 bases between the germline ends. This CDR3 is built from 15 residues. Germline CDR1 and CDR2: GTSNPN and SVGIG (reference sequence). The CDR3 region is CAWSHCSSSTDTQYF. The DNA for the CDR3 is TGTGCCTGGAGCCATTGTAGCAGCAGCACAGATACGCAGTATTTT.

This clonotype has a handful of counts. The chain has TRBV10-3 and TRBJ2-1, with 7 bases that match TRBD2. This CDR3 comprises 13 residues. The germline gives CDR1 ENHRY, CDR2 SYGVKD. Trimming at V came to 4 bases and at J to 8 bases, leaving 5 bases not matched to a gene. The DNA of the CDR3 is TGTGCCATCAGTGCGGGAGGTCTCGATGAGCAGTTCTTC. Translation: CAISAGGLDEQFF.

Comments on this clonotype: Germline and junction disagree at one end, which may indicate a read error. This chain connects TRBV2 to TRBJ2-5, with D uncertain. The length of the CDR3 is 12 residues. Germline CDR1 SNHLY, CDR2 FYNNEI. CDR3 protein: CASSELGRSDGF. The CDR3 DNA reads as TGTGCCAGCAGTGAGTTAGGAAGGAGTGACGGCTTC. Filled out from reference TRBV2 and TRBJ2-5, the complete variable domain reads EPEVTQTPSHQVTQMGQEVILRCVPISNHLYFYWYRQILGQKVEFLVSFYNNEISEKSEIFDDQFSVERPDGSNFTLKIRSTKLEDSAMYFCASSELGRSDGFGPGTRLLVL.

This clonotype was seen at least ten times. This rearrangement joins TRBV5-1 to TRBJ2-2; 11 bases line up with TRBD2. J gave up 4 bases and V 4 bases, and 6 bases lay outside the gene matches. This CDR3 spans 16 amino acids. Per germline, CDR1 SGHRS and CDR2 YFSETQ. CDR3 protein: CASSHRLAGTTGELFF. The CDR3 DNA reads TGCGCCAGCAGCCACCGACTAGCGGGAACCACCGGGGAGCTGTTTTTT.

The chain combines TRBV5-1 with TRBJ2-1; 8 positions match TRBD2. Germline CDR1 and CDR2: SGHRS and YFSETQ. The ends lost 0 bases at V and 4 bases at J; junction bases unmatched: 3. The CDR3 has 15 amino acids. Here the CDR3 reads CASSLASGRYNEQFF. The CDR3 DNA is TGCGCCAGCAGCTTGGCCAGCGGGAGATACAATGAGCAGTTCTTC. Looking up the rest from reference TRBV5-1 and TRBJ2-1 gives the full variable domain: KAGVTQTPRYLIKTRGQQVTLSCSPISGHRSVSWYQQTPGQGLQFLFEYFSETQRNKGNFPGRFSGRQFSNSRSEMNVSTLELGDSALYLCASSLASGRYNEQFFGPGTRLTVL.

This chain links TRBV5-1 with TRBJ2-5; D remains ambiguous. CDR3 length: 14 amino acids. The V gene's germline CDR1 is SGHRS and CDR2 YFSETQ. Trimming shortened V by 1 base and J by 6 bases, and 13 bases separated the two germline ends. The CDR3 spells CASSLMGMEKTQYF. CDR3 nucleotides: TGCGCCAGCAGCTTGATGGGGATGGAAAAGACCCAGTACTTC.

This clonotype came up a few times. CDR3 coding DNA: TGTGCCAGCAGAGCGCTAAACACCGGGGAGCTGTTTTTT. Its translation: CASRALNTGELFF. V is TRBV12-3 or TRBV12-4 and J is TRBJ2-2, with D hard to call. Trimming removed 6 bases from V and 2 bases from J, with 7 bases in between. The CDR3 sequence is 13 residues long.

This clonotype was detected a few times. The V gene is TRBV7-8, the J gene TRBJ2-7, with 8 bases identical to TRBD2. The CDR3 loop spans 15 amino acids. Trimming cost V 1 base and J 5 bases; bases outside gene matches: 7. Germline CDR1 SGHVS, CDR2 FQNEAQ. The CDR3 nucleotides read TGTGCCAGCAGCTTAGAAGCGGGAGTGGTGGACGAGCAGTACTTC. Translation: CASSLEAGVVDEQYF.

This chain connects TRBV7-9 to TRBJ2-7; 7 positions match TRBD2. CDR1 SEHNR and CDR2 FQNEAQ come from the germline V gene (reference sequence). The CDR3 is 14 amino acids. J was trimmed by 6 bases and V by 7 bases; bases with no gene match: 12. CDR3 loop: CASTEGGEGGEQYF. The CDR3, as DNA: TGTGCCAGCACCGAGGGCGGGGAGGGCGGCGAGCAGTACTTC.

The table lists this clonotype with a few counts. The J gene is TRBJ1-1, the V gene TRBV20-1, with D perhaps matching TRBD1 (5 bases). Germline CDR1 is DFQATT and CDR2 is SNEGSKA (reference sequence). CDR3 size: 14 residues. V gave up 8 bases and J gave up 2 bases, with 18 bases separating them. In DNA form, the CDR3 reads TGCAGTTTTAGCGGGGGACCCAGCAACACTGAAGCTTTCTTT. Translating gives CSFSGGPSNTEAFF.

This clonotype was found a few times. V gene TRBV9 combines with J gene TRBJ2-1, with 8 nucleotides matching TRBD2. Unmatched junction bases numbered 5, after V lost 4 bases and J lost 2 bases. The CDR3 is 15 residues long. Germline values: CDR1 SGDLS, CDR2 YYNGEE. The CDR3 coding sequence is TGTGCCAGCAGCCCTAGCGGGCGTCCCTACAATGAGCAGTTCTTC. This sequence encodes CASSPSGRPYNEQFF.

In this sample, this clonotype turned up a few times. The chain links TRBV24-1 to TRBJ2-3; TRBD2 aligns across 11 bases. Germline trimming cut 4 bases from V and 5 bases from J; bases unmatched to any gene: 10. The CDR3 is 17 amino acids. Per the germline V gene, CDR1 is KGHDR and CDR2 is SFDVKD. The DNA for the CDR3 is TGTGCCACCAGTGAAATCGAGACTAGCGGGAAGATAGATACGCAGTATTTT. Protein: CATSEIETSGKIDTQYF.

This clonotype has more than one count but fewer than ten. As DNA, the CDR3 is TGTGCCAGCAGCTTGGGGGACTCCAGGAGAACCCAGTACTTC. The encoded protein is CASSLGDSRRTQYF. The chain combines TRBV5-6 with TRBJ2-5; D is possibly TRBD2 (6 bases). The germline V gene has CDR1 SGHDT and CDR2 YYEEEE. Trimming removed 0 bases at V and 8 bases at J, with 14 bases between. The CDR3 length is 14 residues.

The CDR3 reads CASSSVHLRVYGYTF. In DNA, the CDR3 is TGTGCCAGCAGTTCGGTCCACTTAAGGGTCTATGGCTACACCTTC. The J gene is TRBJ1-2, the V gene TRBV28; no reliable D call. The CDR3 runs to 15 residues. Germline CDR1 is MDHEN and CDR2 is SYDVKM. The V gene lost 4 bases and the J gene lost 4 bases, with 16 bases spanning the gap.

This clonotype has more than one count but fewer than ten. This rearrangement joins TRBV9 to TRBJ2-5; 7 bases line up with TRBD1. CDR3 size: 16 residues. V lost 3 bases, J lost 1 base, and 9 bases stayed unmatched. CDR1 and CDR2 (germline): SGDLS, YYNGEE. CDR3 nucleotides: TGTGCCAGCAGCGCCCCTACAGGGGTAGGCCAAGAGACCCAGTACTTC. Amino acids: CASSAPTGVGQETQYF.

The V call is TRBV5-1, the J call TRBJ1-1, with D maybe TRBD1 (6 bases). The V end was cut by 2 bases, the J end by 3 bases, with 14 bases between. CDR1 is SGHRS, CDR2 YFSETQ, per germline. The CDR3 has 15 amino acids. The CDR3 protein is CASSFIGGLDTEAFF. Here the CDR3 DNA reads TGCGCCAGCAGCTTTATAGGGGGATTGGACACTGAAGCTTTCTTT.

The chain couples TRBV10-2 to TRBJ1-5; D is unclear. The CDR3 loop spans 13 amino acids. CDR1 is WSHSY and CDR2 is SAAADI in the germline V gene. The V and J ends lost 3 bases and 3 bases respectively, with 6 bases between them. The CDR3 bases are TGCGCCAGCAGTGAACAGTACAATCAGCCCCAGCATTTT. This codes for CASSEQYNQPQHF.

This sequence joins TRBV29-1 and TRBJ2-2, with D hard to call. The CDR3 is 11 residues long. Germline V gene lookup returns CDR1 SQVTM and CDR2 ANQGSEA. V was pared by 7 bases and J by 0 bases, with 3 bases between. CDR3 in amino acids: CSGANTGELFF. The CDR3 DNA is TGCAGCGGCGCGAACACCGGGGAGCTGTTTTTT.